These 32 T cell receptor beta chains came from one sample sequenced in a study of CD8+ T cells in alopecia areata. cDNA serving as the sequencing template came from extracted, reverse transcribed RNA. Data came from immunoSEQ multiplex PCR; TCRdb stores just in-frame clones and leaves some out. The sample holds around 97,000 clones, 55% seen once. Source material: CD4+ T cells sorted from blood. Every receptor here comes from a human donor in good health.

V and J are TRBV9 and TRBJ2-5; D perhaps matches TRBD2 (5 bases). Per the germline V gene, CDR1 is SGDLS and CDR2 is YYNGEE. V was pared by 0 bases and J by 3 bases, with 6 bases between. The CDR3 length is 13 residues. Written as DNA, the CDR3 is TGTGCCAGCAGCGTAGTCGGGGAAGAGACCCAGTACTTC. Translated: CASSVVGEETQYF. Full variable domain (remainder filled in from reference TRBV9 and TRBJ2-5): DSGVTQTPKHLITATGQRVTLRCSPRSGDLSVYWYQQSLDQGLQFLIQYYNGEERAKGNILERFSAQQFPDLHSELNLSSLELGDSALYFCASSVVGEETQYFGPGTRLLVL.

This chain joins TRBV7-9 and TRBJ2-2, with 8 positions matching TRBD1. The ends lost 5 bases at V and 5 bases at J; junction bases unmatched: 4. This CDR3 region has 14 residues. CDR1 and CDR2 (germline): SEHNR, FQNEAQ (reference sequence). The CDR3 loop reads CASSVRQGTGELFF. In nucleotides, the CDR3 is TGTGCCAGCAGCGTTCGACAGGGGACCGGGGAGCTGTTTTTT.

The CDR3 region is CASSVGEGNSGNTIYF. The CDR3 DNA reads TGTGCCAGCAGCGTGGGTGAGGGGAACTCTGGAAACACCATATATTTT. The rearrangement joins TRBV9 to TRBJ1-3; TRBD1 might be the D (5 bases). The ends were cut back, 2 bases at V and 0 bases at J, with 12 bases in the middle. This CDR3 is built from 16 residues. The V gene's germline CDR1 is SGDLS and CDR2 YYNGEE.

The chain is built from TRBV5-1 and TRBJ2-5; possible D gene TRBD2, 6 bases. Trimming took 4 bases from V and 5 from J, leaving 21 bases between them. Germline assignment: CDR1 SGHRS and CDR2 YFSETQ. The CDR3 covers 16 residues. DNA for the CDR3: TGCGCCAGCAGCCCCTCTCTCGCTCGGGGGAGCGAGACCCAGTACTTC. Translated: CASSPSLARGSETQYF.

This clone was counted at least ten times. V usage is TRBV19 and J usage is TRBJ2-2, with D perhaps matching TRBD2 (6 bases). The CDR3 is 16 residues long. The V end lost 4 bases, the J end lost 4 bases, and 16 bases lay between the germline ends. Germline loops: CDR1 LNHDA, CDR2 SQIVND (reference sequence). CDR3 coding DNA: TGTGCCAGTAGTAGAGGCCGGGGGTACATCACCGGGGAGCTGTTTTTT. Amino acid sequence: CASSRGRGYITGELFF.

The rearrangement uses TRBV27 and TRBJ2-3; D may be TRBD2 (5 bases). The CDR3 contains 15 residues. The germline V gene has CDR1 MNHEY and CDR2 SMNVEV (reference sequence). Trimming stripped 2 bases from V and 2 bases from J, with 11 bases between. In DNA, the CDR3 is TGTGCCAGCAGTTTAGTTCGCGGGTTCACAGATACGCAGTATTTT. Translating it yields CASSLVRGFTDTQYF.

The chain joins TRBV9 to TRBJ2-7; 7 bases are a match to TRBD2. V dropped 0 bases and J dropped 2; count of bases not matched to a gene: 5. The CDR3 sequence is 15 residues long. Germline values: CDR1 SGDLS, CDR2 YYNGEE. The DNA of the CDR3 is TGTGCCAGCAGCGTAGGGGAGGGGAGGACCTACGAGCAGTACTTC. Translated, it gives CASSVGEGRTYEQYF.

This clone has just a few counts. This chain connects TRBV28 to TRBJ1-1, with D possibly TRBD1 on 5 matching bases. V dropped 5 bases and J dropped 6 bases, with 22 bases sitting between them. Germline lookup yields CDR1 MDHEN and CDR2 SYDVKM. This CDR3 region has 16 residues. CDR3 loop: CASSPMVGGSTAEAFF. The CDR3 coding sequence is TGTGCCAGCAGTCCCATGGTTGGGGGTTCGACCGCTGAAGCTTTCTTT.

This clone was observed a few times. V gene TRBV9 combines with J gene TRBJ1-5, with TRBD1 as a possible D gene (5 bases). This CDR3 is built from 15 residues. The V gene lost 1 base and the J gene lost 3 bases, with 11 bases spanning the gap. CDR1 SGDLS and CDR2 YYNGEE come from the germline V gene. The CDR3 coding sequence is TGTGCCAGCAGCGTATTGCCAGGGCCCAATCAGCCCCAGCATTTT. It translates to CASSVLPGPNQPQHF.

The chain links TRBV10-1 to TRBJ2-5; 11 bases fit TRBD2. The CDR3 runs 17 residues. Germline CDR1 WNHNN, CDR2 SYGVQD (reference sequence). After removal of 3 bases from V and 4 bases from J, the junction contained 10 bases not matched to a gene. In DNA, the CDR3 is TGCGCCAGCAGTGACCCGTCCGGACTAGCGGGTAGAGAGACCCAGTACTTC. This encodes CASSDPSGLAGRETQYF.

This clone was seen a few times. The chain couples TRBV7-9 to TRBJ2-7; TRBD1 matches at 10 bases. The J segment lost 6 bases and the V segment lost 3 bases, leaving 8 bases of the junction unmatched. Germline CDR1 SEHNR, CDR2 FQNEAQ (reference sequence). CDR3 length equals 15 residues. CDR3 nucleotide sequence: TGTGCCAGCAGCTTGCAAGGGACAGGGGCGTCCGAGCAGTACTTC. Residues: CASSLQGTGASEQYF.

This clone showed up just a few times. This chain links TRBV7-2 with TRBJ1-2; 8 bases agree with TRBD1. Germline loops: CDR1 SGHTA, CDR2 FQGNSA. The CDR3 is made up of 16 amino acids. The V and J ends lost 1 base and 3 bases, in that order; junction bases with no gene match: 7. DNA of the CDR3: TGTGCCAGCAGCTTAGGAACAAGGACAGGGCACTATGGCTACACCTTC. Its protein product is CASSLGTRTGHYGYTF.

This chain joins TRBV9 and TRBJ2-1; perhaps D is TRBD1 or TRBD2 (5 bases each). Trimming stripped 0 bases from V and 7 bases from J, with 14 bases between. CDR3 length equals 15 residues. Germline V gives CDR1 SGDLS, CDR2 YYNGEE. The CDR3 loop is CASSVGGISGNEQFF. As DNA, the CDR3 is TGTGCCAGCAGCGTAGGGGGGATTAGTGGAAATGAGCAGTTCTTC.

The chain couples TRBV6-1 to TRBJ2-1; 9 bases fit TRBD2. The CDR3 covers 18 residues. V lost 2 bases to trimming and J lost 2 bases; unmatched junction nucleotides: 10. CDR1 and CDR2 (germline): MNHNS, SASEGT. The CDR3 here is CASSERGSGGRPYNEQFF. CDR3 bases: TGTGCCAGCAGTGAAAGGGGGAGCGGGGGGCGACCCTACAATGAGCAGTTCTTC.

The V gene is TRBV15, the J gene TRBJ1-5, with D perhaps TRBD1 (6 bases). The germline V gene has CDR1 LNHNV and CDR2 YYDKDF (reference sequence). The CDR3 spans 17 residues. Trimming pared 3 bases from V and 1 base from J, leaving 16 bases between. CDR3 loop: CATSRAQGSGSNQPQHF. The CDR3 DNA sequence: TGTGCCACCAGCAGGGCGCAGGGGTCAGGAAGCAATCAGCCCCAGCATTTT. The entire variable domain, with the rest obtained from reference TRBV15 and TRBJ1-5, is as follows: DAMVIQNPRYQVTQFGKPVTLSCSQTLNHNVMYWYQQKSSQAPKLLFHYYDKDFNNEADTPDNFQSRRPNTSFCFLDIRSPGLGDTAMYLCATSRAQGSGSNQPQHFGDGTRLSIL.

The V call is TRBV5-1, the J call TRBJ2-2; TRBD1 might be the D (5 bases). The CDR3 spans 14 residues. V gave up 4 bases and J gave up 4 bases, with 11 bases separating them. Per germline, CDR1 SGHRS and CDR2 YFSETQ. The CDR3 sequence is CASSDSESTGELFF. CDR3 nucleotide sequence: TGCGCCAGCAGCGACAGCGAGTCCACCGGGGAGCTGTTTTTT.

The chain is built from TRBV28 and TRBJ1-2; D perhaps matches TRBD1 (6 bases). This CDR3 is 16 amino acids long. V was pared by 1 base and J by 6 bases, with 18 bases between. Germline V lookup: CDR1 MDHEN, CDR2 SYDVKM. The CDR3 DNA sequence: TGTGCCAGCAGTTTATTTGCGGGGGGCGCGGTTAATGGCTACACCTTC. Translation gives CASSLFAGGAVNGYTF.

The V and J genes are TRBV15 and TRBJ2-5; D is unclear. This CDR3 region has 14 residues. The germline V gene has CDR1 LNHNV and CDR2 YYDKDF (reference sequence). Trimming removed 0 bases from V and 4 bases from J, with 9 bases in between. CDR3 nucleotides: TGTGCCACCAGCAGAGATGGGCCCACAGAGACCCAGTACTTC. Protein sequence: CATSRDGPTETQYF.

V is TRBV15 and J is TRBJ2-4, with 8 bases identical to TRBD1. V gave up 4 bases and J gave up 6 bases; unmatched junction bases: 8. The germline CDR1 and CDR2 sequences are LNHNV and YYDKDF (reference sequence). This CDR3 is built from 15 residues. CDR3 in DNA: TGTGCCACCAGCAAGCTGGACAGGGCAGGAAACATTCAGTACTTC. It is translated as CATSKLDRAGNIQYF.

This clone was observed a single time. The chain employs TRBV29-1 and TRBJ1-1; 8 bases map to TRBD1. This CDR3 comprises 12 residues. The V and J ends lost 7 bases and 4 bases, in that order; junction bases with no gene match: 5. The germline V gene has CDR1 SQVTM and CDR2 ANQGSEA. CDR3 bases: TGCAGCGGAGTAGACAGGGGCACTGAAGCTTTCTTT. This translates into CSGVDRGTEAFF.

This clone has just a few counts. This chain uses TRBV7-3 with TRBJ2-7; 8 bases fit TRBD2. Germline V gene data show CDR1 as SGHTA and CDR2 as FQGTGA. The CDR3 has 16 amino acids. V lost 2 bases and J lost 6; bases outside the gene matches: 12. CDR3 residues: CASSLVPGLGESEQYF. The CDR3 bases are TGTGCCAGCAGCTTAGTCCCGGGACTAGGGGAGAGCGAGCAGTACTTC.

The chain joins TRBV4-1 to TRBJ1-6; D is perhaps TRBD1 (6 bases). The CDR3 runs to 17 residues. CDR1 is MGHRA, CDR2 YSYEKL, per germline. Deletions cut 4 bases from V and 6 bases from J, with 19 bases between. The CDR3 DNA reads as TGCGCCAGCAGCCTACCTGCCCCTCGGGGGCTTAATTCACCCCTCCACTTT. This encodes CASSLPAPRGLNSPLHF.

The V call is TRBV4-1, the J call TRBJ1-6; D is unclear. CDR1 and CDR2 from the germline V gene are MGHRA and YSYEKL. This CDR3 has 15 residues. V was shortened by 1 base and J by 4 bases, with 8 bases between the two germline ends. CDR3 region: CASSQGALYNSPLHF. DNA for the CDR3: TGCGCCAGCAGCCAAGGAGCGCTATATAATTCACCCCTCCACTTT.

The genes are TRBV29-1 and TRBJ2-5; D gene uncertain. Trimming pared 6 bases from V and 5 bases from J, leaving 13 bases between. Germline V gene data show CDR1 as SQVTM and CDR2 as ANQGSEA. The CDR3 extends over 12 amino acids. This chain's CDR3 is CSVNPKGETQYF. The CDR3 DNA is TGCAGCGTAAATCCAAAAGGGGAGACCCAGTACTTC.

CDR3: CAISPQGGGWGETQYF. CDR3 nucleotides: TGTGCCATCAGCCCACAGGGGGGAGGATGGGGAGAGACCCAGTACTTC. This chain connects TRBV10-3 to TRBJ2-5; 8 bases are a match to TRBD1. Germline loops: CDR1 ENHRY, CDR2 SYGVKD. J was trimmed by 4 bases and V by 6 bases; bases with no gene match: 13. The CDR3 runs 16 residues.

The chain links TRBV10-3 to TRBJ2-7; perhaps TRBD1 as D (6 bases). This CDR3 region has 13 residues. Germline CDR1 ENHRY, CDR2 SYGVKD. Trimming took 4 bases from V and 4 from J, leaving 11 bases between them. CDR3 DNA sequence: TGTGCCATCAGTGGACAGGAAGGTTACGAGCAGTACTTC. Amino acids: CAISGQEGYEQYF.

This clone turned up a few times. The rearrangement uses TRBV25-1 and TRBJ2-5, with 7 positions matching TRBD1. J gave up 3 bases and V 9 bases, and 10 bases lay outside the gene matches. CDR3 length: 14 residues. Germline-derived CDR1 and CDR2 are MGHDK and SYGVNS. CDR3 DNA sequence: TGTGCCAGTTCAAGAACAGGGGCGGAAGAGACCCAGTACTTC. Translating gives CASSRTGAEETQYF.

CDR3 DNA sequence: TGCAGCGTCCAGGGGGGAACGACGTATGGCTACACCTTC. It is translated as CSVQGGTTYGYTF. The rearrangement joins TRBV29-1 to TRBJ1-2, with 7 bases identical to TRBD1. J lost 5 bases, V lost 6 bases, and 9 bases had no gene match. Germline V gene data show CDR1 as SQVTM and CDR2 as ANQGSEA. The CDR3 extends over 13 amino acids.

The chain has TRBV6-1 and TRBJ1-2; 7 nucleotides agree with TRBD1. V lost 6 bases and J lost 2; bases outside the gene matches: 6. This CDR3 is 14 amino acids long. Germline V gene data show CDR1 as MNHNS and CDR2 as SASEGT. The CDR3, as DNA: TGTGCCAGCAGCGAACAGGGGCAGAACTATGGCTACACCTTC. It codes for CASSEQGQNYGYTF.

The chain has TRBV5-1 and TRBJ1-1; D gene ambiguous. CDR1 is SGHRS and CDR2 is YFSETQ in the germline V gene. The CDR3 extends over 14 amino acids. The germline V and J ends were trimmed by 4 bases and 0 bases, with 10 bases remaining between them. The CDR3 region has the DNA TGCGCCAGCAGCATTGACACGATGAACACTGAAGCTTTCTTT. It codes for CASSIDTMNTEAFF.

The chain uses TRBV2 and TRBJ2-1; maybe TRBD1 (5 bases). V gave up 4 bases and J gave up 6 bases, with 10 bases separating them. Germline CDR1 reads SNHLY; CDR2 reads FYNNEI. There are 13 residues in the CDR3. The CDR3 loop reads CASSVWTTNEQFF. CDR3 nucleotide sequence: TGTGCCAGCAGTGTATGGACAACCAATGAGCAGTTCTTC.

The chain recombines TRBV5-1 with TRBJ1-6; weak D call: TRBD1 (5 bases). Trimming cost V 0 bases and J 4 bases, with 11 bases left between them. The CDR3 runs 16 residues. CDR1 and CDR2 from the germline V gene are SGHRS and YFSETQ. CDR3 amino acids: CASSLDRGGYNSPLHF. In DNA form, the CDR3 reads TGCGCCAGCAGCTTGGATAGGGGAGGGTATAATTCACCCCTCCACTTT.